This entry describes one T cell receptor beta chain. Those enrolled, adults aged roughly 18 to 100 years, came from around 25 US areas. Participants' reported clinical history set cohort assignment. This entry is derived from a study of blood T cell repertoires in COVID-19. V was shortened by 6 bases and J by 3 bases, with 6 bases between the two germline ends. The CDR3 extends over 11 amino acids. Method: immunoSEQ multiplex PCR; TCRdb's copy keeps in-frame clones and lacks some. The data hold hundreds of thousands of clones, with 89% observed a single time. This chain joins TRBV12-3 or TRBV12-4 and TRBJ2-7; perhaps TRBD1 as D (5 bases). This clonotype was obtained from a woman in her forties who had recovered from COVID-19. Sequenced input: PBMCs or T cells enriched from blood (not recorded which). Here the CDR3 DNA reads TGTGCCAGCAGCAGGGACTACGAGCAGTACTTC. Its protein product is CASSRDYEQYF.